The subject of this entry is one T cell receptor (beta chain). Its specificity is not known. Every sample yielded at least 7 million isolated PBMCs. Total RNA, at least 6 micrograms per sample, was extracted from PBMCs. These data come from a study of blood T cells in healthy people across ages. General study results and limits: Age advanced and TCR beta diversity per million T cells fell, roughly linearly. Changes in expanded clonotypes were possibly confounded, as the CMV status of donors was unknown.

With a J-beta primer mix and a sample-barcoded 5' primer, a second PCR ran about 7 to 12 cycles. TCRdb called the 5' RACE reads again in MiXCR, with one record for every CDR3 protein. The repertoire has approximately 800,000 distinct CDR3 sequences, approximately 67% of them found once; the top ten carry around 30%. This sequence was found in a man aged 30-40 years in good health. The sample consisted of blood.

The CDR3 DNA is TGTGCCAGCAGCGCGGGACAGCTTCAGGAGACCCAGTACTTC. Translating it yields CASSAGQLQETQYF. The rearrangement uses TRBV7-9 and TRBJ2-5; possibly TRBD1 for D (7 bases). Trimming removed 5 bases from V and 5 bases from J, with 15 bases in between. Germline V gene data show CDR1 as SEHNR and CDR2 as FQNEAQ (reference sequence). The CDR3 covers 14 residues.